Only a few counts were recorded for the clone carrying this T cell receptor beta chain. Its antigen remains unidentified. The CDR3 contains 16 residues. Trimming cost V 0 bases and J 0 bases; bases outside gene matches: 4. CDR1 and CDR2 from the germline V gene are SGDLS and YYNGEE. This entry belongs to a study of human T cells and chemical hapten exposure. Study findings and constraints: Every donor had alopecia, and their immune response may therefore differ from healthy people's. Unchanged with DPC sensitization were TCRs above 1 in 1000 frequency.

Noted time point: pre-sensitization, week 0. The sample's treatment: therapeutic diphenylcyclopropenone sensitization with weekly scalp DPC. Original processing notes: Between roughly 20,000 and 700,000 TCRs appeared in each sample, and the median stood at about 100,000. TCRdb recomputed calls from the RACE reads with MiXCR, one row per CDR3 protein. The V and J calls and clone size come from TCRdb's table, not from the authors' own analysis. The repertoire holds roughly 260,000 distinct CDR3 sequences, with 7.5% to 9% as singletons. J is TRBJ2-3 and V is TRBV9; 7 bases map to TRBD2. The TCR comes from a middle-aged woman with alopecia areata. Some clones in this sample may be carry-over from other donors' samples. The input for sequencing was whole blood, taken in connection with sensitization to the hapten diphenylcyclopropenone (DPC). In DNA, the CDR3 is TGTGCCAGCAGCGTAGGGCTAGCGGACAGCACAGATACGCAGTATTTT. It translates to CASSVGLADSTDTQYF.